The 7 T cell receptor beta chains below all came from one sample that was sequenced in a study of cytomegalovirus exposure and HLA in healthy donors (dated by TCRdb to the late 2010s). To prepare the library, the immunoSEQ multiplex PCR assay was applied. The multiplex PCR relied on a mix of 60 forward primers for TCR Vbeta segments and 13 reverse primers for TCR Jbeta segments. TCRdb re-hosts the immuneACCESS table, in-frame sequences only. Its copies lack some clones; in the studies checked, an unresolved V gene accounts for under half of them, and the cause for the rest is not known. The sample table lists around 120,000 clones, around 79% of them with a count of one. Around 3.9% of the sample is held by the ten biggest clonotypes. The sample consisted of PBMCs. The source is a woman in her forties in good health and CMV-seronegative.

This sequence joins TRBV6-5 and TRBJ2-5, with D unresolved. There are 14 residues in the CDR3. Germline V gene sequence: CDR1 MNHEY, CDR2 SVGAGI. V lost 2 bases and J lost 1, with 8 bases in between. The CDR3 sequence is CASSYMASQETQYF. The CDR3 nucleotides read TGTGCCAGCAGTTACATGGCTAGCCAAGAGACCCAGTACTTC.

The rearrangement links TRBV7-6 to TRBJ1-5; 8 bases fit TRBD1. CDR1 and CDR2 from the germline V gene are SGHVS and FNYEAQ. This CDR3 region has 15 residues. The V and J ends lost 0 bases and 7 bases, in that order; junction bases with no gene match: 5. The CDR3: CASSLAPGGSQPQHF. In DNA form, the CDR3 reads TGTGCCAGCAGCTTAGCGCCAGGGGGCTCACAGCCCCAGCATTTT.

This clone has just a few counts. The genes are TRBV28 and TRBJ1-5; D is unresolved. Per germline, CDR1 MDHEN and CDR2 SYDVKM. Trimming removed 3 bases from V and 3 bases from J, with 15 bases in between. This CDR3 is 16 amino acids long. As DNA, the CDR3 is TGTGCCAGCAGTTTTGTACGGGAGCGACACAATCAGCCCCAGCATTTT. Residues: CASSFVRERHNQPQHF.

This clone was counted only a few times. This sequence joins TRBV11-2 and TRBJ2-5; 10 bases are shared with TRBD2. The germline gives CDR1 SGHAT, CDR2 FQNNGV. V lost 10 bases and J lost 5; bases outside the gene matches: 10. This CDR3 region has 14 residues. The CDR3, as DNA: TGTGCCACCACGAGGGGACTAGCGTTGGAGACCCAGTACTTC. Translation: CATTRGLALETQYF.

This chain links TRBV4-3 with TRBJ2-7, with D possibly TRBD1 on 6 matching bases. Trimming pared 1 base from V and 2 bases from J, leaving 24 bases between. Germline assignment: CDR1 LGHNA and CDR2 YSLEER. This CDR3 has 19 amino acids. The CDR3 bases are TGCGCCAGCAGCCAAGGCCCCCAACAGGGTGTGGGATCGGCCTACGAGCAGTACTTC. This translates into CASSQGPQQGVGSAYEQYF.

V usage is TRBV11-2 and J usage is TRBJ2-2; tentatively, D is TRBD2 (6 bases). With 3 bases removed from V and 5 bases from J, the gap between germline ends came to 13 bases. Germline V gives CDR1 SGHAT, CDR2 FQNNGV. This CDR3 spans 15 amino acids. Here the CDR3 DNA reads TGTGCCAGCAGCTTCGAGCCCGGGGGTACCGGGGAGCTGTTTTTT. Encoded protein: CASSFEPGGTGELFF.

V gene TRBV27 combines with J gene TRBJ2-2; TRBD2 matches 9 bases. From germline, CDR1 is MNHEY and CDR2 SMNVEV (reference sequence). The V segment lost 3 bases and the J segment 7 bases; nucleotides outside the gene matches: 9. The CDR3 consists of 16 residues. The CDR3 DNA reads TGTGCCAGCAGTTTGAGGGGCGGGGGGGCCGGCGGGGAGCTGTTTTTT. Translated, it gives CASSLRGGGAGGELFF.